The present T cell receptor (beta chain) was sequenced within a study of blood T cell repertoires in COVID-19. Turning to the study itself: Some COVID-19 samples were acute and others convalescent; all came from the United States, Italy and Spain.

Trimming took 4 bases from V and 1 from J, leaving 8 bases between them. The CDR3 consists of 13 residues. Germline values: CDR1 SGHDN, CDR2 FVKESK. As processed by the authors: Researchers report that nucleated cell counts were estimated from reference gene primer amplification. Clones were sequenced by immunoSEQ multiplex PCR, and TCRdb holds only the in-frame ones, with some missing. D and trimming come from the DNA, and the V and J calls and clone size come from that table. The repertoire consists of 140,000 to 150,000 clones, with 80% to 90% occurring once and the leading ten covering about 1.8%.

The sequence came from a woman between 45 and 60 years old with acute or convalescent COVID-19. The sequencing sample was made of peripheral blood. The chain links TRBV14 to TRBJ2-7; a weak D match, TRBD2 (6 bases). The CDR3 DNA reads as TGTGCCAGCAGCCCAAGCGGGTCCTACGAGCAGTACTTC. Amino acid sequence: CASSPSGSYEQYF.